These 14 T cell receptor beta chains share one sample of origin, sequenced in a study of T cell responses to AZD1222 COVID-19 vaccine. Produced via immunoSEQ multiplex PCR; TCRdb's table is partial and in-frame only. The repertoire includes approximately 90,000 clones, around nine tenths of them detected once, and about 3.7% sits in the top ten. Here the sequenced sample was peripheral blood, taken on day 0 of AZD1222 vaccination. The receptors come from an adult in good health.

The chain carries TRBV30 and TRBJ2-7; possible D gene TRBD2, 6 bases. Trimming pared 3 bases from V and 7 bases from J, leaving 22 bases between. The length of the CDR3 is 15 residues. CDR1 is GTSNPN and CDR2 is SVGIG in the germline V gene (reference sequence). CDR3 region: CAWRSRRGMFGEQYF. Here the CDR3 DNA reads TGTGCCTGGAGGAGTCGCCGGGGGATGTTCGGGGAGCAGTACTTC. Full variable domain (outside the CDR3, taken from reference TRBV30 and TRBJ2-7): SQTIHQWPATLVQPVGSPLSLECTVEGTSNPNLYWYRQAAGRGLQLLFYSVGIGQISSEVPQNLSASRPQDRQFILSSKKLLLSDSGFYLCAWRSRRGMFGEQYFGPGTRLTVT.

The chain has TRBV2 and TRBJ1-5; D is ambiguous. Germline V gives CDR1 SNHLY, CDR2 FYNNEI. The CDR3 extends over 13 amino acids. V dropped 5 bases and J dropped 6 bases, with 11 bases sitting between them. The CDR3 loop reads CASSLSGIQPQHF. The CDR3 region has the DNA TGTGCCAGCAGTTTGTCCGGGATTCAGCCCCAGCATTTT.

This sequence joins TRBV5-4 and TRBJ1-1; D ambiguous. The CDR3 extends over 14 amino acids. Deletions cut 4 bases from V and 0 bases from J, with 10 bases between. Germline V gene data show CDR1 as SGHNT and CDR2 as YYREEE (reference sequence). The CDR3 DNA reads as TGTGCCAGCAGCGCCAGAGATATGAACACTGAAGCTTTCTTT. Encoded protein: CASSARDMNTEAFF. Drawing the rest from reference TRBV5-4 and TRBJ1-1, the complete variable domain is ETGVTQSPTHLIKTRGQQVTLRCSSQSGHNTVSWYQQALGQGPQFIFQYYREEENGRGNFPPRFSGLQFPNYSSELNVNALELDDSALYLCASSARDMNTEAFFGQGTRLTVV.

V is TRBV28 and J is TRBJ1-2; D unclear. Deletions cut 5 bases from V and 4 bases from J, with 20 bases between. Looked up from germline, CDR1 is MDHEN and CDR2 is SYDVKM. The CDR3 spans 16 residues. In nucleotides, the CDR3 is TGTGCCAGCAGTCCCGGAGATGCCGGAGGGTTCTATGGCTACACCTTC. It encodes CASSPGDAGGFYGYTF.

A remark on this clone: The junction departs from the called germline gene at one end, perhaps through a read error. The CDR3 spells CAGSEGTGASYEQYF. The CDR3 DNA reads as TGTGCCGGCAGTGAGGGGACAGGGGCCTCCTACGAGCAGTACTTC. The chain links TRBV6-1 to TRBJ2-7; 10 positions match TRBD1. The CDR3 runs 15 residues. Per the germline V gene, CDR1 is MNHNS and CDR2 is SASEGT.

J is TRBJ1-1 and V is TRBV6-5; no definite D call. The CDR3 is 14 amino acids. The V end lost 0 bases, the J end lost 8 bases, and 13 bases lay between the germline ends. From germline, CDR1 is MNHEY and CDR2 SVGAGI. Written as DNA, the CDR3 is TGTGCCAGCAGTTACTCTTCTGGTCCCCTGGAAGCTTTCTTT. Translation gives CASSYSSGPLEAFF.

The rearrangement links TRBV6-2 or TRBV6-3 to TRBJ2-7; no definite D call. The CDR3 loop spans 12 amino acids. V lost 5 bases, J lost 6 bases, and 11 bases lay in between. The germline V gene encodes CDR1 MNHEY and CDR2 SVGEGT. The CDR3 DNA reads TGTGCCAGCAGTCGTCGACCGGGCGAGCAGTACTTC. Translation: CASSRRPGEQYF.

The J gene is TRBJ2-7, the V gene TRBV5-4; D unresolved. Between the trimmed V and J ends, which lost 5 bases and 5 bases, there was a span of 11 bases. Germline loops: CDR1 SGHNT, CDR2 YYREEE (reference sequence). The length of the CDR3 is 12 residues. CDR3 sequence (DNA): TGTGCCAGCAGGGCGACATCGGACGAGCAGTACTTC. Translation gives CASRATSDEQYF.

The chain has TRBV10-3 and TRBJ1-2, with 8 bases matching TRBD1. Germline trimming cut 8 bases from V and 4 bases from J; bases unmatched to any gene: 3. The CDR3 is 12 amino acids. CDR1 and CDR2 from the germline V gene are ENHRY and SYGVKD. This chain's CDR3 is CAIYGQGYGYTF. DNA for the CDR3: TGTGCCATCTATGGACAGGGCTATGGCTACACCTTC.

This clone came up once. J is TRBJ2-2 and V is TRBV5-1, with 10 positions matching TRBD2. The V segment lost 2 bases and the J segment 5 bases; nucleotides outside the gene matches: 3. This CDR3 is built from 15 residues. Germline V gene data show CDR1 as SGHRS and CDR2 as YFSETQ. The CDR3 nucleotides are TGCGCCAGCAGCTTCTTACTAGCGGGGACCGGGGAGCTGTTTTTT. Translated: CASSFLLAGTGELFF. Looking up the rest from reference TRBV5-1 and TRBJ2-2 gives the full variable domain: KAGVTQTPRYLIKTRGQQVTLSCSPISGHRSVSWYQQTPGQGLQFLFEYFSETQRNKGNFPGRFSGRQFSNSRSEMNVSTLELGDSALYLCASSFLLAGTGELFFGEGSRLTVL.

CDR3 sequence (DNA): TGTGCCAGTAGCACGCCCGGGGCGACCGGGGAGCTGTTTTTT. It translates to CASSTPGATGELFF. This chain links TRBV19 with TRBJ2-2; tentatively, D is TRBD1 or TRBD2 (5 bases each). The germline V and J ends were trimmed by 6 bases and 5 bases, with 13 bases remaining between them. Germline-derived CDR1 and CDR2 are LNHDA and SQIVND (reference sequence). The CDR3 has 14 amino acids.

This CDR3 is CASSQDLGGSSYEQYF. The CDR3 DNA reads as TGCGCCAGCAGCCAAGATCTGGGGGGGAGCTCCTACGAGCAGTACTTC. This chain links TRBV4-3 with TRBJ2-7; TRBD2 agrees at 7 bases. This CDR3 region has 16 residues. The germline gives CDR1 LGHNA, CDR2 YSLEER. V gave up 0 bases and J gave up 0 bases; unmatched junction bases: 5.

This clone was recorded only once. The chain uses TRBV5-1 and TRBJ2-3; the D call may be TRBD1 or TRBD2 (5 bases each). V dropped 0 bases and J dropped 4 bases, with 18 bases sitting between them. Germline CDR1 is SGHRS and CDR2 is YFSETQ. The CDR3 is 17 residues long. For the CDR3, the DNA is TGCGCCAGCAGCTTGGGTGGGGGTCCAGAGCCTCCAGATACGCAGTATTTT. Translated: CASSLGGGPEPPDTQYF. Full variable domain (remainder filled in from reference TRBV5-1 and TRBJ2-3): KAGVTQTPRYLIKTRGQQVTLSCSPISGHRSVSWYQQTPGQGLQFLFEYFSETQRNKGNFPGRFSGRQFSNSRSEMNVSTLELGDSALYLCASSLGGGPEPPDTQYFGPGTRLTVL.

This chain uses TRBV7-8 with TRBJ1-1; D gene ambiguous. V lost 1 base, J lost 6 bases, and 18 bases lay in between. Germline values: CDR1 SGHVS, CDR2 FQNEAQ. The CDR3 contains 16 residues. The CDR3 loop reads CASSLGLGRVKPEAFF. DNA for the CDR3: TGTGCCAGCAGCTTAGGACTGGGTAGAGTAAAACCTGAAGCTTTCTTT.